What follows are 27 T cell receptor beta chains derived from one specimen sequenced in a study of T cell changes during pregnancy in multiple sclerosis (dated by TCRdb to between 2018 and 2021). Library method: the immunoSEQ multiplex PCR assay. Drawn from immuneACCESS, this table holds only the in-frame rearrangements with V and J called that TCRdb kept. Clones are partly lost; checked studies trace under half to an unresolved V gene and leave the rest unexplained. This sample holds approximately 46,000 clones; 92% were observed only once. Approximately 0.39% of the sample belongs to the ten largest clones. The sample consisted of CD4+ T cells from peripheral blood mononuclear cells, taken after pregnancy. The receptors come from a female donor with multiple sclerosis, enrolled in a pregnancy study.

V is TRBV30 and J is TRBJ2-4, with TRBD2 matching over 7 bases. The CDR3 length is 14 residues. Looked up from germline, CDR1 is GTSNPN and CDR2 is SVGIG (reference sequence). Trimming at V came to 2 bases and at J to 5 bases, leaving 6 bases not matched to a gene. DNA for the CDR3: TGTGCCTGGAGTTGGGGGGGGACGGAAAACATTCAGTACTTC. This sequence encodes CAWSWGGTENIQYF.

This chain connects TRBV19 to TRBJ2-1; 10 bases are shared with TRBD2. The CDR3 runs 15 residues. CDR1 and CDR2 (germline): LNHDA, SQIVND (reference sequence). Trimming cost V 3 bases and J 7 bases; bases outside gene matches: 6. The DNA of the CDR3 is TGTGCCAGTAGTATTCCGGGACTAGCGCGTAATGAGCAGTTCTTC. Protein sequence: CASSIPGLARNEQFF.

This chain connects TRBV7-2 to TRBJ2-5, with D possibly being TRBD1 (5 bases). The V gene lost 3 bases and the J gene lost 7 bases, with 15 bases spanning the gap. The CDR3 totals 14 residues. The V gene's germline CDR1 is SGHTA and CDR2 FQGNSA. CDR3: CASSLETGPGTQYF. The CDR3 nucleotides read TGTGCCAGCAGCTTGGAAACAGGTCCGGGGACCCAGTACTTC.

The genes are TRBV29-1 and TRBJ2-5; possibly TRBD2 for D (6 bases). V lost 4 bases, J lost 2 bases, and 11 bases lay in between. The CDR3 sequence is 13 residues long. Germline V gives CDR1 SQVTM, CDR2 ANQGSEA. CDR3: CSVAGVLQETQYF. The CDR3 nucleotides are TGCAGCGTTGCGGGGGTTTTACAAGAGACCCAGTACTTC.

The J gene is TRBJ2-7, the V gene TRBV2, with 13 bases fitting TRBD2. J gave up 5 bases and V 6 bases, and 4 bases lay outside the gene matches. The CDR3 length is 14 residues. Germline CDR1 SNHLY, CDR2 FYNNEI. CDR3 bases: TGTGCCAGCAGAACCGGGACTAGCGGGGACGAGCAGTACTTC. It codes for CASRTGTSGDEQYF.

V and J are TRBV28 and TRBJ2-5, with D hard to call. The CDR3 extends over 12 amino acids. Germline V CDR1 and CDR2: MDHEN, SYDVKM. Trimming stripped 6 bases from V and 6 bases from J, with 11 bases between. The CDR3 protein is CASRTSWKTQYF. The DNA for the CDR3 is TGTGCCAGCAGGACATCTTGGAAGACCCAGTACTTC.

In DNA form, the CDR3 reads TGTGCCAGCAGCCCAGAGGGGGGAGGGGCCTATGGCTACACCTTC. The encoded protein is CASSPEGGGAYGYTF. V is TRBV7-9 and J is TRBJ1-2; a weak D match, TRBD1 (6 bases). There are 15 residues in the CDR3. Germline V gene data show CDR1 as SEHNR and CDR2 as FQNEAQ (reference sequence). V was cut by 5 bases and J by 4 bases, with 17 bases left in between.

V usage is TRBV18 and J usage is TRBJ2-1; perhaps TRBD2 as D (6 bases). Germline-derived CDR1 and CDR2 are KGHSH and LQKENI. V was shortened by 0 bases and J by 0 bases, with 12 bases between the two germline ends. The length of the CDR3 is 17 residues. The CDR3 spells CASSPPGLAISYNEQFF. CDR3 coding DNA: TGTGCCAGCTCACCACCGGGCCTAGCGATCTCCTACAATGAGCAGTTCTTC. The full variable domain, with the rest looked up from reference TRBV18 and TRBJ2-1, is NAGVMQNPRHLVRRRGQEARLRCSPMKGHSHVYWYRQLPEEGLKFMVYLQKENIIDESGMPKERFSAEFPKEGPSILRIQQVVRGDSAAYFCASSPPGLAISYNEQFFGPGTRLTVL.

Concerning this clone itself: The junction and the germline gene differ at one end; a read error may be behind it. The chain joins TRBV7-8 to TRBJ1-2, with TRBD1 matching over 8 bases. CDR1 SGHVS and CDR2 FQNEAQ come from the germline V gene. The CDR3 is 14 amino acids. The CDR3 protein is CASSRLGQDYGHTF. The DNA for the CDR3 is TGTGCCAGCAGCCGACTGGGACAGGACTATGGCCACACCTTC.

This chain links TRBV19 with TRBJ2-5; 11 bases agree with TRBD2. From germline, CDR1 is LNHDA and CDR2 SQIVND (reference sequence). V shed 4 bases and J 4 bases; nucleotides not matched to a gene: 8. The CDR3 is 16 residues long. The CDR3 DNA sequence: TGTGCCAGTAGTAAACTAGCGGGAGAAAGTAGAGAGACCCAGTACTTC. Encoded protein: CASSKLAGESRETQYF.

The gene calls are TRBV21-1 and TRBJ2-1; TRBD2 was called by the table and not checked on the DNA. TRBV21-1 is noted as a pseudogene. This CDR3 has 13 amino acids. CDR3 protein: CARRERVYNEQFF. The CDR3 nucleotides are TGTGCCAGAAGAGAGAGGGTCTACAATGAGCAGTTCTTC.

This clone was seen only a few times. CDR3: CASRTNRGVSTEAFF. The CDR3 nucleotides are TGTGCCAGCAGAACGAACAGGGGGGTGAGCACTGAAGCTTTCTTT. The chain employs TRBV2 and TRBJ1-1; TRBD1 agrees at 8 bases. V lost 6 bases, J lost 4 bases, and 10 bases stayed unmatched. There are 15 residues in the CDR3. Per germline, CDR1 SNHLY and CDR2 FYNNEI.

The rearrangement links TRBV9 to TRBJ2-1; D might be TRBD2 (6 bases). Trimming took 0 bases from V and 13 from J, leaving 8 bases between them. The CDR3 length is 11 residues. In germline, CDR1 is SGDLS, CDR2 YYNGEE. CDR3 coding DNA: TGTGCCAGCAGCGTAGGGACTATACAGTTCTTC. Protein: CASSVGTIQFF.

This chain joins TRBV19 and TRBJ1-1; 7 nucleotides line up with TRBD1. Per the germline V gene, CDR1 is LNHDA and CDR2 is SQIVND (reference sequence). The CDR3 runs 12 residues. Unmatched junction bases numbered 4, after V lost 7 bases and J lost 5 bases. CDR3 region: CASIQGSTEAFF. CDR3 nucleotide sequence: TGTGCCAGTATACAGGGGTCGACTGAAGCTTTCTTT. Using reference TRBV19 and TRBJ1-1 for the parts outside the CDR3, the full variable domain is DGGITQSPKYLFRKEGQNVTLSCEQNLNHDAMYWYRQDPGQGLRLIYYSQIVNDFQKGDIAEGYSVSREKKESFPLTVTSAQKNPTAFYLCASIQGSTEAFFGQGTRLTVV.

This sequence joins TRBV4-3 and TRBJ1-1; no reliable D call. CDR3 length equals 14 residues. Germline CDR1 LGHNA, CDR2 YSLEER. V dropped 0 bases and J dropped 1 base, with 6 bases sitting between them. The CDR3 here is CASSQDLQNTEAFF. The DNA for the CDR3 is TGCGCCAGCAGCCAAGACTTACAGAACACTGAAGCTTTCTTT.

The rearrangement joins TRBV4-1 to TRBJ2-7, with TRBD2 identical over 9 bases. The CDR3 totals 14 residues. The germline gives CDR1 MGHRA, CDR2 YSYEKL. With 4 bases clipped from V and 7 bases from J, the junction kept 8 bases outside the gene matches. CDR3 amino acids: CASSLSGGPAEQYF. The CDR3 nucleotides are TGCGCCAGCAGCCTTAGCGGGGGTCCAGCTGAGCAGTACTTC.

This chain joins TRBV4-3 and TRBJ2-3; D is possibly TRBD2 (6 bases). This CDR3 spans 18 amino acids. V gave up 0 bases and J gave up 3 bases, with 19 bases separating them. Germline CDR1 and CDR2: LGHNA and YSLEER. The CDR3: CASSQDYGPGAWTDTQYF. The CDR3 nucleotides read TGCGCCAGCAGCCAAGATTACGGGCCGGGAGCTTGGACAGATACGCAGTATTTT.

The sample holds one count of this clone. The J gene is TRBJ2-1, the V gene TRBV29-1; 15 bases agree with TRBD2. Trimming removed 7 bases from V and 9 bases from J; junction bases left unmatched: 13. CDR3 size: 16 residues. CDR1 and CDR2 from the germline V gene are SQVTM and ANQGSEA. This CDR3 reads CSGGSGTSGRMVEQFF. The DNA for the CDR3 is TGCAGCGGCGGCTCCGGGACTAGCGGGAGGATGGTTGAGCAGTTCTTC.

The chain carries TRBV18 and TRBJ1-1; D possibly corresponds to TRBD1 (5 bases). Germline-derived CDR1 and CDR2 are KGHSH and LQKENI. V lost 5 bases and J lost 7, with 14 bases in between. The CDR3 is 13 amino acids. CDR3 sequence reads: CASSSIGEGEAFF. In DNA form, the CDR3 reads TGTGCCAGCTCATCCATAGGGGAGGGTGAAGCTTTCTTT.

V usage is TRBV19 and J usage is TRBJ2-7; 11 bases are shared with TRBD1. J lost 6 bases, V lost 5 bases, and 6 bases had no gene match. Germline lookup yields CDR1 LNHDA and CDR2 SQIVND (reference sequence). CDR3 size: 14 residues. The CDR3 sequence is CASSHRDRGAEQYF. In DNA form, the CDR3 reads TGTGCCAGTAGTCACCGGGACAGGGGGGCCGAGCAGTACTTC.

The chain carries TRBV5-4 and TRBJ1-2; 7 nucleotides line up with TRBD1. The CDR3 length is 14 residues. Germline-derived CDR1 and CDR2 are SGHNT and YYREEE (reference sequence). The J segment lost 4 bases and the V segment lost 4 bases, leaving 7 bases of the junction unmatched. The CDR3, as DNA: TGTGCCAGCAGCCCAGGACAGGAGAGCTATGGCTACACCTTC. It is translated as CASSPGQESYGYTF.

V and J are TRBV7-8 and TRBJ1-5; possibly TRBD1 for D (6 bases). Trimming took 5 bases from V and 3 from J, leaving 17 bases between them. This CDR3 is 16 amino acids long. Germline V gene lookup returns CDR1 SGHVS and CDR2 FQNEAQ. The CDR3 region is CASSPLGQTVNQPQHF. CDR3 nucleotides: TGTGCCAGCAGCCCGTTAGGACAGACCGTCAATCAGCCCCAGCATTTT.

The chain joins TRBV10-3 to TRBJ1-1, with no clear D. This CDR3 is built from 9 residues. The germline V gene encodes CDR1 ENHRY and CDR2 SYGVKD. The CDR3 loop reads CAAVGEAFF. For the CDR3, the DNA is TGTGCGGCGGTAGGCGAAGCTTTCTTT.

The J gene is TRBJ1-1, the V gene TRBV19; D not certain. The CDR3 is made up of 15 amino acids. V was pared by 7 bases and J by 3 bases, with 18 bases between. The germline gives CDR1 LNHDA, CDR2 SQIVND (reference sequence). The CDR3 DNA sequence: TGTGCCAGTACCCCAGGTCTTAAGCGGGACACTGAAGCTTTCTTT. Its protein is CASTPGLKRDTEAFF.

This chain links TRBV28 with TRBJ1-5; 7 nucleotides line up with TRBD1. Unmatched junction bases numbered 13, after V lost 10 bases and J lost 1 base. The CDR3 runs 16 residues. Germline lookup yields CDR1 MDHEN and CDR2 SYDVKM. Here the CDR3 reads CATVTILQGSNQPQHF. DNA for the CDR3: TGTGCCACCGTAACCATCTTACAGGGGAGCAATCAGCCCCAGCATTTT.

The CDR3, as DNA: TGTGCCAGCAGGAACAGGGCGGGGAACACTGAAGCTTTCTTT. This sequence encodes CASRNRAGNTEAFF. V and J are TRBV6-1 and TRBJ1-1; TRBD1 might be the D (6 bases). Between the trimmed V and J ends, which lost 6 bases and 1 base, there was a span of 12 bases. From germline, CDR1 is MNHNS and CDR2 SASEGT. This CDR3 has 14 amino acids.

V gene TRBV5-4 combines with J gene TRBJ2-3, with D perhaps matching TRBD1 (7 bases). The germline V gene encodes CDR1 SGHNT and CDR2 YYREEE (reference sequence). There are 16 residues in the CDR3. The V end was cut by 0 bases, the J end by 4 bases, with 15 bases between. CDR3 in amino acids: CASSLAAGQRSDTQYF. The CDR3 coding sequence is TGTGCCAGCAGCTTGGCCGCGGGACAGAGGTCAGATACGCAGTATTTT.